Listed here are 18 T cell receptor beta chains from one sample, sequenced in a study of T-cell reconstitution after alpha-beta-depleted transplantation in children (dated by TCRdb to 2016 to 2017). Reading the label with the study, this specimen's treatment or condition is: allogeneic hematopoietic cell transplantation with graft depleted of TCRalphabeta T cells and CD19 B cells. Libraries were prepared through PCR. TCRdb lists the instrument as Illumina HiSeq 2500. Molecular barcoding was employed in the preparation of TCR libraries, with unique molecular identifiers being used to normalize TCRbeta repertoire quantification. TCRdb ran its own pipeline on the public reads, namely fastp trimming at Q25 and MiXCR clone calling, and kept in-frame beta chains. Each CDR3 protein gets just one entry, which takes the most common genes and DNA from the rows behind it. Within this sample are a few hundred thousand distinct CDR3 sequences, with approximately 11% of them counted one time only. The ten largest clonotypes hold under 30% of the sample.

The sample in question was PBMCs, obtained before TCRalphabeta/CD19-depleted stem cell transplant. Source of these receptors: a child less than two years old with acute myeloid leukemia, due to receive a stem cell transplant.

In this sample, this clonotype turned up a few times. The CDR3 spells CASSFIRGHNEQFF. CDR3 coding DNA: TGTGCCAGCAGTTTCATCAGGGGGCACAATGAGCAGTTCTTC. The genes are TRBV28 and TRBJ2-1; 8 bases fit TRBD1. Germline V gives CDR1 MDHEN, CDR2 SYDVKM. The CDR3 has 14 amino acids. Trimming took 3 bases from V and 5 from J; bases not matched to a gene: 3.

This clonotype has a count of ten or more. The J gene is TRBJ2-2, the V gene TRBV7-7; 7 bases map to TRBD2. V gave up 1 base and J gave up 2 bases; unmatched junction bases: 4. The CDR3 has 16 amino acids. Germline loops: CDR1 SSHAT, CDR2 FNYEAQ (reference sequence). CDR3 sequence reads: CASSLGGTTNTGELFF. CDR3 coding DNA: TGTGCCAGCAGCTTAGGCGGGACTACTAACACCGGGGAGCTGTTTTTT.

Worth noting for this clonotype: This may arise from a read error, as a much more abundant clone is one base away. The chain uses TRBV10-3 and TRBJ1-1; 7 bases match TRBD1. CDR1 ENHRY and CDR2 SYGVKD come from the germline V gene. There are 14 residues in the CDR3. The CDR3 region has the DNA TGTGCCATCAGTGGACAGGGCGTGAACACTGAAGCTTACTTT. The encoded protein is CAISGQGVNTEAYF.

A few counts support this clonotype. This rearrangement joins TRBV5-1 to TRBJ2-1; D possibly corresponds to TRBD2 (6 bases). The CDR3 runs 14 residues. Trimming took off 0 bases at V and 5 bases at J, with 9 bases between the two ends. Looked up from germline, CDR1 is SGHRS and CDR2 is YFSETQ. In DNA form, the CDR3 reads TGCGCCAGCAGCTTGGAGCGGGTGAACAATGAGCAGTTCTTC. Its protein product is CASSLERVNNEQFF.

The sample holds many counts of this clonotype. The gene calls are TRBV27 and TRBJ1-1; 9 nucleotides agree with TRBD1. The germline V gene encodes CDR1 MNHEY and CDR2 SMNVEV (reference sequence). The CDR3 has 13 residues. V lost 5 bases, J lost 10 bases, and 8 bases stayed unmatched. DNA for the CDR3: TGTGCCAGCAGTCCCGGGACAGGGATTTCAGCTTTCTTT. Encoded protein: CASSPGTGISAFF.

V gene TRBV6-5 combines with J gene TRBJ1-6; D gene ambiguous. Per the germline V gene, CDR1 is MNHEY and CDR2 is SVGAGI. The CDR3 covers 15 residues. V lost 1 base to trimming and J lost 6 bases, with 10 bases between them. Here the CDR3 DNA reads TGTGCCAGCAGTTACTACGGCAGTTTTAATTCACCCCTCCACTTT. It codes for CASSYYGSFNSPLHF.

This clonotype was detected ten times or more. The chain combines TRBV6-5 with TRBJ2-1; D might be TRBD2 (5 bases). The CDR3 covers 11 residues. Germline loops: CDR1 MNHEY, CDR2 SVGAGI. V was trimmed by 5 bases and J by 9 bases, leaving 8 bases between them. CDR3 in DNA: TGTGCCAGCAGTAGGGCGGGTGAGCAGTTCTTC. Protein: CASSRAGEQFF.

The chain employs TRBV6-5 and TRBJ1-5, with D possibly being TRBD1 (6 bases). The V gene lost 10 bases and the J gene lost 9 bases, with 19 bases spanning the gap. Germline loops: CDR1 MNHEY, CDR2 SVGAGI. This CDR3 has 13 amino acids. The CDR3, as DNA: TGTGCCATCAAAGACAGGTATTACGGGCCCCAGCATTTT. This gives the protein CAIKDRYYGPQHF.

In this sample, this clonotype turned up many times. The V and J genes are TRBV4-1 and TRBJ1-3; D is possibly TRBD1 (5 bases). CDR1 and CDR2 (germline): MGHRA, YSYEKL. The length of the CDR3 is 14 residues. The V gene lost 5 bases and the J gene lost 0 bases, with 8 bases spanning the gap. The CDR3 is CASSMDNSGNTIYF. Here the CDR3 DNA reads TGCGCCAGCAGCATGGACAACTCTGGAAACACCATATATTTT.

This clonotype has at least ten counts. The chain joins TRBV11-1 to TRBJ2-1, with unresolved D. Deletions cut 6 bases from V and 2 bases from J, with 17 bases between. Germline loops: CDR1 SGHAT, CDR2 FQDESV (reference sequence). The CDR3 spans 16 residues. CDR3: CASSTVFRSPYNEQFF. In DNA, the CDR3 is TGTGCCAGCAGTACAGTTTTTCGGAGTCCCTACAATGAGCAGTTCTTC.

The CDR3 nucleotides are TGCGCCAGCAGCACACTAGCGGGAGGGAGGAACACCGGGGAGCTGTTTTTT. Encoded protein: CASSTLAGGRNTGELFF. The genes are TRBV5-1 and TRBJ2-2; 13 bases fit TRBD2. Per germline, CDR1 SGHRS and CDR2 YFSETQ. This CDR3 comprises 17 residues. The V segment lost 4 bases and the J segment 1 base; nucleotides outside the gene matches: 4.

This clonotype was recorded many times. The chain couples TRBV20-1 to TRBJ2-1; D remains unclear. The length of the CDR3 is 14 residues. Germline V CDR1 and CDR2: DFQATT, SNEGSKA (reference sequence). V dropped 6 bases and J dropped 9 bases, with 21 bases sitting between them. CDR3: CSAGYLTVPIEQFF. For the CDR3, the DNA is TGCAGTGCCGGATACCTCACTGTACCAATTGAGCAGTTCTTC.

The table lists this clonotype with a few counts. V usage is TRBV21-1 and J usage is TRBJ2-5; TRBD1, the table's D call, was not compared with the DNA. TRBV21-1 is a listed pseudogene. CDR3 length: 15 amino acids. CDR3 nucleotides: TGTGCCAGCAGCAAAGTCTCGGGACAGAAGGAGACCCAGTACTTC. This translates into CASSKVSGQKETQYF.

In its sample, this clonotype was seen many times. This rearrangement joins TRBV5-5 to TRBJ2-7; perhaps TRBD1 as D (6 bases). Trimming took 6 bases from V and 0 from J, leaving 10 bases between them. Germline V gene lookup returns CDR1 SGHKS and CDR2 YYEKEE (reference sequence). The CDR3 has 13 amino acids. This CDR3 is CASNRDSSYEQYF. CDR3 coding DNA: TGTGCCAGCAACAGGGATAGCTCCTACGAGCAGTACTTC.

This clonotype was picked up many times. The genes are TRBV19 and TRBJ1-1; D perhaps matches TRBD1 (5 bases). From germline, CDR1 is LNHDA and CDR2 SQIVND (reference sequence). Trimming cost V 3 bases and J 1 base, with 9 bases left between them. This CDR3 is built from 14 residues. The CDR3 nucleotides read TGTGCCAGTAGTATGGGACGGGCGAACACTGAAGCTTTCTTT. The encoded protein is CASSMGRANTEAFF.

This clonotype showed up many times. This rearrangement joins TRBV24-1 to TRBJ1-5; no reliable D call. Trimming removed 0 bases from V and 4 bases from J, with 6 bases in between. Germline loops: CDR1 KGHDR, CDR2 SFDVKD. CDR3 length: 14 amino acids. The CDR3 sequence is CATSDLRQNQPQHF. CDR3 bases: TGTGCCACCAGTGATTTGCGGCAAAATCAGCCCCAGCATTTT.

This clonotype was detected many times. V gene TRBV5-1 combines with J gene TRBJ2-7, with TRBD2 as a possible D gene (7 bases). Germline CDR1 SGHRS, CDR2 YFSETQ. The CDR3 length is 15 residues. V lost 0 bases and J 3 bases, leaving 13 bases between the germline ends. CDR3 sequence reads: CASSLDREGFYEQYF. In nucleotides, the CDR3 is TGCGCCAGCAGCTTGGACAGGGAGGGTTTCTACGAGCAGTACTTC.

In its sample, this clonotype was seen many times. This chain connects TRBV10-3 to TRBJ2-2; D tentatively fits TRBD1 or TRBD2 (5 bases each). CDR1 and CDR2 (germline): ENHRY, SYGVKD. V was pared by 2 bases and J by 5 bases, with 9 bases between. The CDR3 consists of 14 residues. CDR3 in amino acids: CAISEGRETGELFF. CDR3 bases: TGTGCCATCAGTGAGGGCAGGGAGACCGGGGAGCTGTTTTTT.